Shown below are 5 T cell receptor beta chains from a single sample sequenced in a study of blood T cells in healthy people across ages. Together with a sample-barcoded 5' primer, a J-beta primer mix was included in a second PCR lasting roughly 6 to 12 cycles. MiXCR, run by TCRdb on the 5' RACE reads, gives a single entry per CDR3 protein. The profile shows roughly 1.7 million distinct CDR3 sequences, 30% to 40% of them singletons. Sequencing used blood. These receptors were taken from a woman aged 30 to 39 in good health.

This clonotype was recorded a few times. The V and J genes are TRBV5-1 and TRBJ1-6; D may be TRBD1 (5 bases). This CDR3 is built from 13 residues. Germline V gene data show CDR1 as SGHRS and CDR2 as YFSETQ. The V end was cut by 5 bases, the J end by 7 bases, with 10 bases between. CDR3 loop: CASRTVWNSPLHF. As DNA, the CDR3 is TGCGCCAGCAGGACAGTATGGAATTCACCCCTCCACTTT.

The chain combines TRBV27 with TRBJ2-3; weak D call: TRBD1 (6 bases). The germline V gene encodes CDR1 MNHEY and CDR2 SMNVEV (reference sequence). Trimming removed 7 bases at V and 0 bases at J, with 11 bases between. The CDR3 runs to 14 residues. The CDR3 region is CASNRVRSTDTQYF. The CDR3 DNA is TGTGCCAGCAACAGGGTCAGGAGCACAGATACGCAGTATTTT.

Ten or more counts support this clonotype. Here the CDR3 reads CASSAYQGKGYEQYF. Here the CDR3 DNA reads TGTGCCAGCAGCGCCTATCAGGGGAAGGGATACGAGCAGTACTTC. V and J are TRBV9 and TRBJ2-7; weak D call: TRBD1 (6 bases). Germline CDR1 reads SGDLS; CDR2 reads YYNGEE. There are 15 residues in the CDR3. V was cut by 3 bases and J by 4 bases, with 17 bases left in between.

This clonotype has only a few counts. The chain joins TRBV5-1 to TRBJ1-4; D remains unclear. The V end lost 4 bases, the J end lost 6 bases, and 22 bases lay between the germline ends. The CDR3 contains 17 residues. Germline V gives CDR1 SGHRS, CDR2 YFSETQ. CDR3 nucleotides: TGCGCCAGCAGCCGTGGCCGTTCGTCGGGCCCGGATGAAAAACTGTTTTTT. Amino acid sequence: CASSRGRSSGPDEKLFF.

The chain carries TRBV28 and TRBJ2-3; perhaps TRBD2 as D (5 bases). Germline V gene lookup returns CDR1 MDHEN and CDR2 SYDVKM. The CDR3 is made up of 17 amino acids. Trimming pared 2 bases from V and 0 bases from J, leaving 15 bases between. The chain's CDR3 is CASSLDGRGSSTDTQYF. In DNA, the CDR3 is TGTGCCAGCAGTTTAGACGGTCGGGGATCTAGCACAGATACGCAGTATTTT.